One and the same sample provided the 22 T cell receptor beta chains below, sequenced in a study of CD8+ T cells in alopecia areata. RNA extraction and reverse transcription yielded cDNA as sequencing template. Sequencing was performed with immunoSEQ multiplex PCR; in TCRdb, only in-frame clones are kept and a portion is missing. This sample carries 140,000 to 150,000 clones, approximately 51% of them seen once, and the ten largest clones take roughly 0.99%. This specimen consisted of CD4+ T cells sorted from blood, obtained at week 0. These receptors were obtained from a human donor with alopecia areata.

J is TRBJ2-7 and V is TRBV6-5; possibly TRBD2 for D (6 bases). CDR1 is MNHEY and CDR2 is SVGAGI in the germline V gene. Trimming pared 6 bases from V and 0 bases from J, leaving 12 bases between. The CDR3 has 14 amino acids. The CDR3 loop reads CASSPGTFSYEQYF. The CDR3 nucleotides read TGTGCCAGCAGCCCCGGGACTTTCTCCTACGAGCAGTACTTC.

The V gene is TRBV2, the J gene TRBJ1-1; D unclear. Germline loops: CDR1 SNHLY, CDR2 FYNNEI. V was trimmed by 6 bases and J by 1 base, leaving 9 bases between them. CDR3 size: 13 residues. The CDR3 is CASSVLRNTEAFF. The CDR3 DNA is TGTGCCAGCAGCGTTCTTAGGAACACTGAAGCTTTCTTT. The full variable domain, rest sourced from reference TRBV2 and TRBJ1-1, is EPEVTQTPSHQVTQMGQEVILRCVPISNHLYFYWYRQILGQKVEFLVSFYNNEISEKSEIFDDQFSVERPDGSNFTLKIRSTKLEDSAMYFCASSVLRNTEAFFGQGTRLTVV.

This rearrangement joins TRBV30 to TRBJ2-5; D is possibly TRBD2 (5 bases). CDR1 is GTSNPN and CDR2 is SVGIG in the germline V gene (reference sequence). The CDR3 is 13 residues long. V lost 3 bases to trimming and J lost 4 bases, with 12 bases between them. CDR3 sequence (DNA): TGTGCCTGGAGCAGCGGTCTGGCAGAGACCCAGTACTTC. It specifies CAWSSGLAETQYF.

The chain couples TRBV6-5 to TRBJ1-4; TRBD1 matches at 8 bases. Germline values: CDR1 MNHEY, CDR2 SVGAGI. Trimming cost V 5 bases and J 5 bases; bases outside gene matches: 1. The CDR3 runs 13 residues. CDR3 sequence (DNA): TGTGCCAGCAGTCGGACAGGGAATGAAAAACTGTTTTTT. Translating gives CASSRTGNEKLFF.

For this clone: The sample contains more than one DNA sequence encoding this CDR3. The chain joins TRBV5-1 to TRBJ1-1; no clear D. There are 14 residues in the CDR3. V was shortened by 0 bases and J by 1 base, with 7 bases between the two germline ends. Germline values: CDR1 SGHRS, CDR2 YFSETQ. CDR3 amino acids: CASSLEARNTEAFF. The CDR3, as DNA: TGCGCCAGCAGCTTGGAGGCCAGGAACACTGAAGCTTTCTTT. Combining the CDR3 with reference TRBV5-1 and TRBJ1-1 gives the whole variable domain KAGVTQTPRYLIKTRGQQVTLSCSPISGHRSVSWYQQTPGQGLQFLFEYFSETQRNKGNFPGRFSGRQFSNSRSEMNVSTLELGDSALYLCASSLEARNTEAFFGQGTRLTVV.

This rearrangement joins TRBV5-6 to TRBJ2-3, with 10 bases aligning to TRBD2. The CDR3 is 15 amino acids. Germline values: CDR1 SGHDT, CDR2 YYEEEE. The V and J ends lost 4 bases and 4 bases, in that order; junction bases with no gene match: 6. The CDR3 reads CASSAELAGPDTQYF. DNA of the CDR3: TGTGCCAGCAGCGCGGAACTAGCGGGACCAGATACGCAGTATTTT.

The chain couples TRBV5-4 to TRBJ2-6, with D unclear. Germline V CDR1 and CDR2: SGHNT, YYREEE (reference sequence). Trimming stripped 2 bases from V and 0 bases from J, with 3 bases between. CDR3 size: 14 residues. The DNA of the CDR3 is TGTGCCAGCAGCTTACCCTCTGGGGCCAACGTCCTGACTTTC. Translation: CASSLPSGANVLTF.

The V gene is TRBV5-1, the J gene TRBJ2-6; D is possibly TRBD1 (8 bases). The CDR3 has 18 residues. The V and J ends lost 4 bases and 1 base respectively, with 18 bases between them. CDR1 SGHRS and CDR2 YFSETQ come from the germline V gene. The CDR3 region is CASSRTGRELSGANVLTF. In DNA form, the CDR3 reads TGCGCCAGCAGCCGGACAGGGAGGGAGCTTTCTGGGGCCAACGTCCTGACTTTC.

There are a few counts of this clone. The chain uses TRBV5-1 and TRBJ1-1; no reliable D call. V lost 1 base and J lost 6, with 13 bases in between. CDR3 size: 14 residues. From germline, CDR1 is SGHRS and CDR2 YFSETQ. The CDR3 DNA reads as TGCGCCAGCAGCTTGCGTAGTTTGAGCGCTGAAGCTTTCTTT. Translated, it gives CASSLRSLSAEAFF.

V is TRBV7-2 and J is TRBJ1-2, with D unclear. Trimming removed 0 bases from V and 8 bases from J, with 7 bases in between. This CDR3 contains 12 residues. CDR1 and CDR2 (germline): SGHTA, FQGNSA. CDR3 sequence (DNA): TGTGCCAGCAGCTTAGCATCAGCCGGCTACACCTTC. This gives the protein CASSLASAGYTF.

The gene calls are TRBV7-3 and TRBJ2-1; D is ambiguous. The germline CDR1 and CDR2 sequences are SGHTA and FQGTGA. The CDR3 is 13 residues long. V shed 1 base and J shed 9 bases, with 10 bases lying between them. The CDR3 DNA follows: TGTGCCAGCAGCTTAAGCCGGAACGGTGAGCAGTTCTTC. Its translation: CASSLSRNGEQFF.

The genes are TRBV9 and TRBJ2-5; D may correspond to TRBD1 or TRBD2 (5 bases each). Germline values: CDR1 SGDLS, CDR2 YYNGEE. This CDR3 is built from 17 residues. V was pared by 4 bases and J by 0 bases, with 19 bases between. The DNA of the CDR3 is TGTGCCAGCAGCACAGGATCCGGCGGGTGGTACCAAGAGACCCAGTACTTC. It is translated as CASSTGSGGWYQETQYF.

The chain combines TRBV10-2 with TRBJ2-2; 11 positions agree with TRBD2. Germline V gene sequence: CDR1 WSHSY, CDR2 SAAADI. The CDR3 is made up of 16 amino acids. Trimming at V came to 2 bases and at J to 6 bases, leaving 5 bases not matched to a gene. The DNA for the CDR3 is TGCGCCAGCAGTGAGGTAGCGGGAGGGTCCCCCGGGGAGCTGTTTTTT. Translation: CASSEVAGGSPGELFF.

In this sample, this clone turned up a few times. V gene TRBV4-3 combines with J gene TRBJ2-7, with TRBD2 matching over 14 bases. Unmatched junction bases numbered 2, after V lost 3 bases and J lost 1 base. Germline CDR1 LGHNA, CDR2 YSLEER. This CDR3 has 16 amino acids. The CDR3 DNA follows: TGCGCCAGCAGCCAGGGACTAGCGGGAGCGTCCTACGAGCAGTACTTC. This encodes CASSQGLAGASYEQYF.

The CDR3 region has the DNA TGCAGCGTTGAGGACAGGGAGGAGACCCAGTACTTC. Amino acids: CSVEDREETQYF. The chain is built from TRBV29-1 and TRBJ2-5; 8 bases map to TRBD1. The CDR3 consists of 12 residues. Germline loops: CDR1 SQVTM, CDR2 ANQGSEA. The V and J ends lost 3 bases and 5 bases, in that order; junction bases with no gene match: 2. The entire variable domain, with the rest obtained from reference TRBV29-1 and TRBJ2-5, is as follows: SAVISQKPSRDICQRGTSLTIQCQVDSQVTMMFWYRQQPGQSLTLIATANQGSEATYESGFVIDKFPISRPNLTFSTLTVSNMSPEDSSIYLCSVEDREETQYFGPGTRLLVL.

CDR3 sequence: CASSGGDTAIVEQYF. The CDR3, as DNA: TGCGCCAGCTCCGGGGGGGACACCGCTATTGTCGAGCAGTACTTC. The chain combines TRBV5-1 with TRBJ2-7; 8 bases align to TRBD2. Per the germline V gene, CDR1 is SGHRS and CDR2 is YFSETQ. There are 15 residues in the CDR3. Unmatched junction bases numbered 15, after V lost 7 bases and J lost 6 bases.

This clone was picked up a small number of times. In DNA, the CDR3 is TGTGCCAGCAGCTTTTCAGGACTAGCGGGAGTCCCCTACTACGAGCAGTACTTC. This sequence encodes CASSFSGLAGVPYYEQYF. The genes are TRBV7-3 and TRBJ2-7; TRBD2 aligns across 13 bases. The CDR3 extends over 18 amino acids. Germline V gives CDR1 SGHTA, CDR2 FQGTGA. Losses at the gene ends were 3 bases for V and 3 bases for J; bases not matched to a gene: 11.

The chain is built from TRBV29-1 and TRBJ2-4, with no clear D. Germline-derived CDR1 and CDR2 are SQVTM and ANQGSEA. CDR3 length equals 14 residues. Trimming pared 4 bases from V and 3 bases from J, leaving 13 bases between. Written as DNA, the CDR3 is TGCAGCGTTGGTGAGGTTTACGACAAAAACATTCAGTACTTC. Translation: CSVGEVYDKNIQYF.

Of note for this clone: The identical CDR3 is also encoded by other nucleotide sequences in the sample. The V and J genes are TRBV5-1 and TRBJ2-2, with TRBD1 as a possible D gene (6 bases). V was cut by 1 base and J by 4 bases, with 11 bases left in between. The CDR3 covers 15 residues. The germline gives CDR1 SGHRS, CDR2 YFSETQ. CDR3 protein: CASSLMQGITGELFF. CDR3 DNA: TGCGCCAGCAGCTTGATGCAGGGGATCACCGGGGAGCTGTTTTTT.

The V call is TRBV18, the J call TRBJ2-5; no reliable D call. Germline V lookup: CDR1 KGHSH, CDR2 LQKENI. Trimming took off 3 bases at V and 5 bases at J, with 13 bases between the two ends. This CDR3 has 14 residues. The CDR3 region has the DNA TGTGCCAGCTCACCCGACACGCCCCCGGAGACCCAGTACTTC. It specifies CASSPDTPPETQYF.

The chain uses TRBV29-1 and TRBJ2-1; D ambiguous. The V and J ends lost 4 bases and 12 bases respectively, with 16 bases between them. CDR3 length equals 12 residues. Germline V gene data show CDR1 as SQVTM and CDR2 as ANQGSEA. This CDR3 reads CSVVGIRIGQFF. The DNA for the CDR3 is TGCAGCGTTGTCGGTATCCGAATTGGGCAGTTCTTC.

In this sample, this clone turned up once. This chain connects TRBV15 to TRBJ2-5; D gene unclear. CDR1 LNHNV and CDR2 YYDKDF come from the germline V gene (reference sequence). This CDR3 spans 15 amino acids. V lost 0 bases to trimming and J lost 1 base, with 9 bases between them. The CDR3 nucleotides are TGTGCCACCAGCAGAGAACGACCGATCCAAGAGACCCAGTACTTC. Amino acid sequence: CATSRERPIQETQYF.